This T cell receptor (beta chain) was identified during a study of CD8 T cells in Susac syndrome. Study details: Treatment status at blood draw for the Susac syndrome patients was therapy-naive, corticosteroids, or intravenous immunoglobulin alone. The study, taken as a whole, reports: In total CD8+ repertoires, around 15 Susac-specific public clones were detected, and CD8+ TEMRA repertoires contained roughly five.

The V and J ends lost 5 bases and 4 bases respectively, with 9 bases between them. The CDR3 totals 13 residues. The germline V gene has CDR1 SGHVS and CDR2 FNYEAQ. Random hexamers were used to reverse transcribe roughly 0.5 to 1 ug of RNA. MiXCR was run by TCRdb on the immunoSEQ multiplex PCR reads, yielding one entry per CDR3 protein. The table records some 100,000 distinct CDR3 sequences, about 95% of them present only once. Worth noting for this clonotype: Its antigen remains unidentified.

The chain combines TRBV7-6 with TRBJ2-1; tentative D call: TRBD1 (5 bases). The sample taken for sequencing was CD8+ T cells from PBMCs. The clonotype was recovered from a human donor with Susac syndrome. Here the CDR3 DNA reads TGTGCCAGCAGCCTGACAGAGTACAATGAGCAGTTCTTC. This encodes CASSLTEYNEQFF.